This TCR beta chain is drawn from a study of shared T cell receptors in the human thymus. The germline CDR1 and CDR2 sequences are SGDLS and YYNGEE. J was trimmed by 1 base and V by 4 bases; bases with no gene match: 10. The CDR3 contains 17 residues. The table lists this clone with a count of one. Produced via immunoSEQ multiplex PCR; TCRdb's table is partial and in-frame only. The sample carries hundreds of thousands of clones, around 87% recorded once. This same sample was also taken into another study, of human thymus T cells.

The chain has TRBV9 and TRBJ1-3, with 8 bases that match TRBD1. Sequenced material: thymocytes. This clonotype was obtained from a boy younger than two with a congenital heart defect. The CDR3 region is CASSSPRTGMSGNTIYF. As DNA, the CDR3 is TGTGCCAGCAGCTCCCCCCGGACAGGGATGTCTGGAAACACCATATATTTT.